A selection of T cell receptor beta chains follows, all from one sample in a study of CD8 T cells in Susac syndrome. TCRdb recomputed calls from the immunoSEQ multiplex PCR reads with MiXCR, one row per CDR3 protein. The table shows a few hundred thousand distinct CDR3 sequences, with 92% occurring only once. Sequenced material: CD8+ T cells from PBMCs. The receptor source for this set is a human donor with multiple sclerosis. CDR3s include the opening cysteine and the closing phenylalanine or tryptophan. D genes are given only for firm matches. Expanded clones get a size class; other rows say once, few or many, or leave the size out.

d_call clone_size j_call v_call cdr3_aa cdr3_nt
TRBD1 - TRBJ1-2 TRBV7-9 CASSSLGQGYGYTF TGTGCCAGCAGCTCCCTAGGACAGGGCTATGGCTACACCTTC
- - TRBJ1-3 TRBV6-1 CASRTSGSPAGGNTIYF TGTGCCAGCAGAACCTCCGGGAGCCCCGCTGGTGGAAACACCATATATTTT
TRBD1 - TRBJ1-2 TRBV19 CASSAHRGLGYGYTF TGTGCCAGTAGTGCGCACAGGGGGCTCGGGTATGGCTACACCTTC
TRBD2 - TRBJ2-1 TRBV4-3 CASSQGSGGYNEQFF TGCGCCAGCAGCCAAGGTAGCGGGGGTTACAATGAGCAGTTCTTC
- - TRBJ1-4 TRBV29-1 CSVGEEKLFF TGCAGCGTTGGGGAAGAAAAACTGTTTTTT
- - TRBJ2-5 TRBV7-9 CASSLAGLAETQYF TGTGCCAGCAGCTTAGCGGGCCTAGCGGAGACCCAGTACTTC
- once TRBJ2-3 TRBV7-2 CASSLRVRVGYTDTQYF TGTGCCAGCAGCTTACGGGTTAGGGTGGGGTACACAGATACGCAGTATTTT
TRBD1 - TRBJ1-2 TRBV7-8 CASSHRRDRAGGYTF TGTGCCAGCAGTCACAGAAGGGACAGGGCTGGCGGCTACACCTTC
- - TRBJ2-1 TRBV19 CASSIGLGYGNEQFF TGTGCCAGTAGTATTGGGCTAGGGTACGGCAATGAGCAGTTCTTC
- - TRBJ1-2 TRBV9 CASSAEGLGPHYGYTF TGTGCCAGCAGCGCTGAAGGGTTGGGCCCACACTATGGCTACACCTTC
- - TRBJ2-7 TRBV9 CASSAGPGTYEQYF TGTGCCAGCAGCGCCGGTCCAGGGACCTACGAGCAGTACTTC
- few TRBJ2-3 TRBV24-1 CATSEPATDTQYF TGTGCCACCAGTGAGCCAGCAACAGATACGCAGTATTTT
TRBD1 - TRBJ1-4 TRBV4-1 CASSQEGTADAEKLFF TGCGCCAGCAGCCAAGAGGGGACAGCGGATGCTGAAAAACTGTTTTTT
TRBD2 - TRBJ2-7 TRBV10-3 CAIKGTGGSYEQYF TGTGCCATCAAAGGTACGGGGGGGTCCTACGAGCAGTACTTC
- - TRBJ1-2 TRBV6-5 CASSYDISYGYTF TGTGCCAGCAGTTACGACATATCCTATGGCTACACCTTC
- - TRBJ1-1 TRBV14 CASSQSEFPEAFF TGTGCCAGCAGCCAGTCGGAATTCCCTGAAGCTTTCTTT
- - TRBJ2-5 TRBV9 CASSSGGWGETQYF TGTGCCAGCAGTTCAGGCGGTTGGGGGGAGACCCAGTACTTC
- - TRBJ1-3 TRBV13 CASSSGTSYTIYF TGTGCCAGCAGCTCCGGGACCTCGTACACCATATATTTT
- - TRBJ1-1 TRBV29-1 CSVEGDRPYPGAFF TGCAGCGTTGAAGGCGACCGGCCTTACCCTGGGGCTTTCTTT
TRBD2 - TRBJ2-1 TRBV20-1 CSVKELAGGYNEQFF TGCAGTGTCAAGGAACTAGCGGGAGGGTACAATGAGCAGTTCTTC
- - TRBJ1-1 TRBV19 CASGVGGLNTEAFF TGTGCCAGTGGGGTCGGGGGGCTGAACACTGAAGCTTTCTTT
- - TRBJ2-3 TRBV7-9 CASSPPGGSAISTDTQYF TGTGCCAGCAGCCCCCCTGGCGGTAGCGCGATAAGCACAGATACGCAGTATTTT
- - TRBJ2-7 TRBV6-5 CASTQGDEQYF TGTGCCAGCACCCAGGGAGACGAGCAGTACTTC
TRBD2 - TRBJ2-5 TRBV7-2 CASSLAWTSAKETQYF TGTGCCAGCAGCTTAGCCTGGACTAGCGCGAAAGAGACCCAGTACTTC
- - TRBJ2-7 TRBV30 CAWSGISYEQYF TGTGCCTGGAGTGGTATTTCCTACGAGCAGTACTTC
- - TRBJ2-1 TRBV7-6 CASSHALDNNEQFF TGTGCCAGCAGCCATGCGCTCGATAACAATGAGCAGTTCTTC
- - TRBJ1-1 TRBV4-1 CASSQGTVRPYTEAFF TGCGCCAGCAGCCAAGGGACGGTACGGCCGTACACTGAAGCTTTCTTT
- - TRBJ1-2 TRBV2 CASSDAYGYTF TGTGCCAGCAGTGACGCCTATGGCTACACCTTC
- - TRBJ1-1 TRBV20-1 CSASVPGWGTEAFF TGCAGTGCTAGTGTCCCAGGCTGGGGTACTGAAGCTTTCTTT
TRBD1 - TRBJ1-5 TRBV7-8 CASSSRQGSSNQPQHF TGTGCCAGCAGCTCCAGACAGGGCTCAAGCAATCAGCCCCAGCATTTT
TRBD1 - TRBJ2-7 TRBV28 CASREGTGGYEQYF TGTGCCAGCAGGGAGGGGACAGGGGGCTACGAGCAGTACTTC
TRBD1 - TRBJ2-6 TRBV4-1 CASSPRDRGPRANVLTF TGCGCCAGCAGCCCCCGGGACAGGGGCCCTAGGGCCAACGTCCTGACTTTC
- few TRBJ2-7 TRBV6-1 CASSRSYEQYF TGTGCCAGCAGTCGCTCCTACGAGCAGTACTTC
TRBD2 once TRBJ2-3 TRBV11-2 CASSLSGGAGPDTQYF TGTGCCAGCAGCCTAAGCGGGGGGGCCGGGCCAGATACGCAGTATTTT
TRBD1 - TRBJ1-1 TRBV24-1 CATSDYRDRENTEAFF TGTGCCACCAGTGATTACCGGGACAGGGAGAACACTGAAGCTTTCTTT
TRBD1 few TRBJ2-2 TRBV4-1 CASSRDSGELFF TGCGCCAGCAGCCGGGACAGCGGGGAGCTGTTTTTT
TRBD2 - TRBJ2-1 TRBV19 CASSTTSVPGDNEQFF TGTGCCAGTAGTACGACTAGCGTTCCTGGGGACAATGAGCAGTTCTTC
- - TRBJ1-2 TRBV27 CASSPQGWRNYGYTF TGTGCCAGCAGTCCTCAAGGATGGAGAAACTATGGCTACACCTTC
- - TRBJ1-6 TRBV4-1 CASSQDQGLGVSPLHF TGCGCCAGCAGCCAGGACCAAGGACTGGGGGTTTCACCCCTCCACTTT
TRBD2 - TRBJ2-1 TRBV7-3 CASRGGTSGSAWVNEQFF TGTGCCAGCAGGGGCGGGACTAGCGGGAGCGCGTGGGTCAATGAGCAGTTCTTC
- - TRBJ2-2 TRBV13 CASSLNRPPLGELFF TGTGCCAGCAGCTTAAACCGACCCCCCCTCGGGGAGCTGTTTTTT